This TCR beta chain was identified during a study of T-cell memory formation after mild COVID-19. Turning to the study itself: TCR clusters were largely donor specific.

In germline, CDR1 is SEHNR, CDR2 FQNEAQ (reference sequence). The CDR3 is 13 amino acids. V shed 0 bases and J shed 5 bases, with 7 bases lying between them. The study, taken as a whole, reports: The finding that pre-infection memory included some responding clones suggested that cross-reactive memory joined. Clones which contracted sat mainly in CM and EM if CD4+, and in EMRA if CD8+.

TCRdb itself ran the 5' RACE reads through MiXCR, one entry per CDR3 protein. The sample shows nearly 110,000 distinct CDR3 sequences, 15% to 20% of them seen only once. In the case of this clonotype: Its target is unknown.

The sample consisted of PBMCs or a T cell subset sorted from them (not recorded which). The chain has TRBV7-9 and TRBJ1-1; the D is unclear. The source of this sequence is an adult woman who had mild COVID-19 (a few samples of this study predate the infection). Cell type and time point are not known. CDR3 loop: CASSLASGTEAFF. DNA of the CDR3: TGTGCCAGCAGCTTAGCGTCGGGGACTGAAGCTTTCTTT.